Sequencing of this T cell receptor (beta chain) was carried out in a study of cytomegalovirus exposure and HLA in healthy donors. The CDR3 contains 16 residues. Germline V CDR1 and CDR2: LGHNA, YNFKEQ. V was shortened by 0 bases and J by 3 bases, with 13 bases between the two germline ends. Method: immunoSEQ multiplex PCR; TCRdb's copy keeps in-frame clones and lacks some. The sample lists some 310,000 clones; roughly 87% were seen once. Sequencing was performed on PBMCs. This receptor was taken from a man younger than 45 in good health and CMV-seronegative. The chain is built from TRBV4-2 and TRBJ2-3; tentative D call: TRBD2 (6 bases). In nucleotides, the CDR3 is TGTGCCAGCAGCCAAGATCGGCTAGCGACGACAGATACGCAGTATTTT. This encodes CASSQDRLATTDTQYF.